A single sample is the source of the 24 T cell receptor beta chains below, sequenced in a study of blood T cell repertoires in COVID-19 (TCRdb year 2020). Receptor amplification or capture employed the immunoSEQ multiplex PCR assay. In its TCRdb copy, this immuneACCESS table keeps in-frame sequences only and misses some clones. Where compared with another copy, unresolved V genes explain less than half of these, and the others have no known cause. In this sample the table shows 250,000 or so clones, around 87% of which occur a single time. The ten largest account for more than 6.5% of the sample. Sequenced material: peripheral blood. The source of these receptors is a woman in her 70s with active or convalescent COVID-19.

This chain uses TRBV19 with TRBJ1-1; 10 bases fit TRBD1. The CDR3 runs 14 residues. V trimming: 5 bases; J trimming: 10 bases; junction bases outside the gene matches: 10. Per germline, CDR1 LNHDA and CDR2 SQIVND (reference sequence). This CDR3 reads CASSFPGTGVGAFF. In DNA form, the CDR3 reads TGTGCCAGTAGTTTCCCCGGGACAGGGGTCGGAGCTTTCTTT.

The rearrangement joins TRBV3-1 (or the pseudogene TRBV3-2) to TRBJ1-4, with D perhaps TRBD1 (5 bases). The CDR3 loop spans 15 amino acids. Germline V gene sequence: CDR1 LGHDT, CDR2 YNNKEL (reference sequence). Deletions cut 4 bases from V and 7 bases from J, with 16 bases between. The chain's CDR3 is CASSPAGEITEKLFF. The CDR3 nucleotides read TGTGCCAGCAGCCCCGCGGGGGAAATAACTGAAAAACTGTTTTTT.

Concerning this clone: The junction differs from germline at one of its ends, possibly a read error. This sequence joins TRBV9 and TRBJ1-5; TRBD1 is a possible D gene (6 bases). Germline V CDR1 and CDR2: SGDLS, YYNGEE. This CDR3 spans 19 amino acids. CDR3 loop: CASSVGRAPGHEFNQPQHF. DNA for the CDR3: TGTGCCAGCAGTGTAGGAAGAGCCCCGGGACATGAATTTAATCAGCCCCAGCATTTT.

This clone was picked up many times. CDR3 region: CASSGPGTGGNQPQHF. Here the CDR3 DNA reads TGTGCCAGCAGTGGACCCGGGACAGGGGGCAATCAGCCCCAGCATTTT. The chain links TRBV6-1 to TRBJ1-5; 10 bases fit TRBD1. CDR3 size: 16 residues. Germline CDR1 is MNHNS and CDR2 is SASEGT. The ends lost 4 bases at V and 2 bases at J; junction bases unmatched: 5.

The V call is TRBV5-6, the J call TRBJ1-2, with 10 bases that match TRBD1. Trimming at V came to 2 bases and at J to 4 bases, leaving 2 bases not matched to a gene. Germline V gives CDR1 SGHDT, CDR2 YYEEEE. There are 14 residues in the CDR3. The CDR3 loop reads CASSLGTGAYGYTF. The CDR3 bases are TGTGCCAGCAGCTTAGGGACAGGGGCCTATGGCTACACCTTC.

The J gene is TRBJ2-5, the V gene TRBV7-9; weak D call: TRBD1 (5 bases). The CDR3 loop spans 14 amino acids. Trimming pared 4 bases from V and 1 base from J, leaving 10 bases between. Per the germline V gene, CDR1 is SEHNR and CDR2 is FQNEAQ (reference sequence). In nucleotides, the CDR3 is TGTGCCAGCAGCTCCCCGGACATCCAAGAGACCCAGTACTTC. It encodes CASSSPDIQETQYF.

The chain recombines TRBV18 with TRBJ1-2; D possibly corresponds to TRBD1 (6 bases). Germline V gene lookup returns CDR1 KGHSH and CDR2 LQKENI. V shed 5 bases and J shed 5 bases, with 21 bases lying between them. This CDR3 contains 16 residues. The CDR3 reads CASSAGTSRLSYGYTF. CDR3 nucleotides: TGTGCCAGCTCAGCCGGGACATCCCGCTTATCGTATGGCTACACCTTC.

The chain is built from TRBV9 and TRBJ2-5; the match to TRBD2 covers 9 bases. Losses at the gene ends were 4 bases for V and 2 bases for J; bases not matched to a gene: 12. The CDR3 length is 17 residues. The germline V gene has CDR1 SGDLS and CDR2 YYNGEE. CDR3 nucleotide sequence: TGTGCCAGCAGCCCAGGCCTTAGCGGGGGCCATCAAGAGACCCAGTACTTC. It yields the protein CASSPGLSGGHQETQYF.

The chain uses TRBV7-9 and TRBJ1-1, with D possibly being TRBD1 (6 bases). V was clipped by 7 bases and J by 1 base, with 10 bases between them. CDR3 length equals 13 residues. The V gene's germline CDR1 is SEHNR and CDR2 FQNEAQ (reference sequence). The CDR3 DNA sequence: TGTGCCAGCAACGGACAGCCGAACACTGAAGCTTTCTTT. This translates into CASNGQPNTEAFF.

Points on this clone: Distinct nucleotide sequences in the sample also encode this CDR3. The rearrangement links TRBV5-1 to TRBJ2-3; no firm D call. There are 14 residues in the CDR3. Germline loops: CDR1 SGHRS, CDR2 YFSETQ. V gave up 1 base and J gave up 0 bases, with 6 bases separating them. The CDR3 is CASSLLQSTDTQYF. CDR3 nucleotides: TGCGCCAGCAGCTTGCTCCAGAGCACAGATACGCAGTATTTT.

The V and J genes are TRBV5-8 and TRBJ2-5, with TRBD1 matching over 9 bases. Germline values: CDR1 SGHTS, CDR2 YDEGEE. This CDR3 has 17 residues. The V gene end was trimmed by 4 bases and the J gene end by 0 bases; junction bases not matched to a gene: 10. CDR3 in amino acids: CASSAARTGANQETQYF. The CDR3 coding sequence is TGTGCCAGCAGCGCGGCGAGGACAGGGGCCAACCAAGAGACCCAGTACTTC.

The chain uses TRBV7-9 and TRBJ1-5, with TRBD1 matching over 7 bases. This CDR3 has 15 residues. CDR1 is SEHNR and CDR2 is FQNEAQ in the germline V gene (reference sequence). Trimming removed 4 bases from V and 2 bases from J; junction bases left unmatched: 5. The CDR3 region is CASSSPGQGNQPQHF. The CDR3 DNA reads TGTGCCAGCAGCTCCCCCGGACAGGGCAATCAGCCCCAGCATTTT.

V usage is TRBV5-6 and J usage is TRBJ1-2, with 9 bases lining up with TRBD1. The ends lost 4 bases at V and 5 bases at J; junction bases unmatched: 9. CDR1 SGHDT and CDR2 YYEEEE come from the germline V gene. There are 15 residues in the CDR3. The CDR3 spells CASSPRDRAGYGYTF. The CDR3 DNA reads TGTGCCAGCAGCCCGCGGGACAGGGCGGGATATGGCTACACCTTC.

The chain uses TRBV7-9 and TRBJ2-1; TRBD1 matches at 7 bases. The CDR3 extends over 17 amino acids. Germline V gene lookup returns CDR1 SEHNR and CDR2 FQNEAQ (reference sequence). After removal of 2 bases from V and 5 bases from J, the junction contained 12 bases not matched to a gene. CDR3 DNA: TGTGCCAGCAGCTTAAGAGGCGTCGGGACAGCCAACAATGAGCAGTTCTTC. This translates into CASSLRGVGTANNEQFF.

V is TRBV19 and J is TRBJ1-6, with a tentative D call TRBD1 (6 bases). The ends were cut back, 1 base at V and 8 bases at J, with 21 bases in the middle. Germline-derived CDR1 and CDR2 are LNHDA and SQIVND (reference sequence). The CDR3 is 18 residues long. The CDR3 DNA sequence: TGTGCCAGTAGTATAGGCCAACTAAGTGGGGGCAGGGATTCACCCCTCCACTTT. Its translation is CASSIGQLSGGRDSPLHF.

The V call is TRBV27, the J call TRBJ1-5; TRBD1 matches at 7 bases. The germline CDR1 and CDR2 sequences are MNHEY and SMNVEV (reference sequence). This CDR3 has 13 residues. Trimming took 8 bases from V and 1 from J; bases not matched to a gene: 2. CDR3 loop: CASGQVSNQPQHF. The CDR3 region has the DNA TGTGCCAGCGGACAGGTGAGCAATCAGCCCCAGCATTTT.

The V call is TRBV29-1, the J call TRBJ1-5; D is undetermined. Germline CDR1 reads SQVTM; CDR2 reads ANQGSEA. The CDR3 spans 13 residues. Trimming left V 1 base short and J 2 bases short, with 6 bases between. The CDR3 loop is CSVEVPGNQPQHF. CDR3 coding DNA: TGCAGCGTTGAAGTTCCCGGCAATCAGCCCCAGCATTTT.

The chain carries TRBV5-8 and TRBJ2-7, with D possibly TRBD2 on 5 matching bases. The CDR3 covers 14 residues. V was pared by 0 bases and J by 2 bases, with 9 bases between. The germline CDR1 and CDR2 sequences are SGHTS and YDEGEE. The CDR3 protein is CASSLDRGTYEQYF. The CDR3, as DNA: TGTGCCAGCAGCTTGGACAGAGGGACCTACGAGCAGTACTTC. The full variable domain, in which reference TRBV5-8 and TRBJ2-7 provide the parts outside the CDR3, is EAGVTQSPTHLIKTRGQQATLRCSPISGHTSVYWYQQALGLGLQFLLWYDEGEERNRGNFPPRFSGRQFPNYSSELNVNALELEDSALYLCASSLDRGTYEQYFGPGTRLTVT.

This chain uses TRBV19 with TRBJ1-1, with TRBD1 matching 7 bases. V lost 6 bases and J lost 11; bases outside the gene matches: 12. Looked up from germline, CDR1 is LNHDA and CDR2 is SQIVND (reference sequence). The CDR3 consists of 13 residues. The DNA of the CDR3 is TGTGCCAGTAGACCGGAGGGGGCTACCTATGCTTTCTTT. Its translation: CASRPEGATYAFF.

The chain uses TRBV12-3 or TRBV12-4 and TRBJ1-2; tentative D call: TRBD1 (5 bases). This CDR3 spans 12 amino acids. V shed 6 bases and J shed 8 bases, with 13 bases lying between them. The CDR3 reads CASRLTEYGYTF. Written as DNA, the CDR3 is TGTGCCAGCAGGTTGACAGAATACGGCTACACCTTC.

The chain carries TRBV27 and TRBJ1-5, with D possibly matching TRBD1 (5 bases). The CDR3 consists of 13 residues. V was clipped by 2 bases and J by 8 bases, with 10 bases between them. CDR1 and CDR2 from the germline V gene are MNHEY and SMNVEV (reference sequence). The CDR3 here is CASSLSRVEPQHF. The CDR3 DNA is TGTGCCAGCAGTTTAAGCAGGGTGGAGCCCCAGCATTTT.

About this clone: Other DNA sequences from this sample encode an identical CDR3 as well. The chain couples TRBV7-2 to TRBJ2-1; D is perhaps TRBD1 (5 bases). Trimming removed 5 bases from V and 5 bases from J, with 10 bases in between. Germline V lookup: CDR1 SGHTA, CDR2 FQGNSA. The CDR3 is 13 amino acids. Written as DNA, the CDR3 is TGTGCCAGCAGCCCAATCAGGGACAATGAGCAGTTCTTC. Its translation is CASSPIRDNEQFF.

The chain employs TRBV10-1 and TRBJ1-5; 7 bases map to TRBD1. V dropped 4 bases and J dropped 3; count of bases not matched to a gene: 3. The CDR3 has 14 amino acids. Germline CDR1 and CDR2: WNHNN and SYGVQD (reference sequence). CDR3 DNA sequence: TGCGCCAGCAGTGGGGGACAGTACAATCAGCCCCAGCATTTT. Its protein is CASSGGQYNQPQHF.

The gene calls are TRBV15 and TRBJ2-7; D is perhaps TRBD1 (7 bases). This CDR3 is built from 16 residues. V lost 2 bases to trimming and J lost 5 bases, with 19 bases between them. Germline lookup yields CDR1 LNHNV and CDR2 YYDKDF (reference sequence). In DNA form, the CDR3 reads TGTGCCACCAGCAGAACGCAGGGGGGAGTCCGTGACGAGCAGTACTTC. It yields the protein CATSRTQGGVRDEQYF.